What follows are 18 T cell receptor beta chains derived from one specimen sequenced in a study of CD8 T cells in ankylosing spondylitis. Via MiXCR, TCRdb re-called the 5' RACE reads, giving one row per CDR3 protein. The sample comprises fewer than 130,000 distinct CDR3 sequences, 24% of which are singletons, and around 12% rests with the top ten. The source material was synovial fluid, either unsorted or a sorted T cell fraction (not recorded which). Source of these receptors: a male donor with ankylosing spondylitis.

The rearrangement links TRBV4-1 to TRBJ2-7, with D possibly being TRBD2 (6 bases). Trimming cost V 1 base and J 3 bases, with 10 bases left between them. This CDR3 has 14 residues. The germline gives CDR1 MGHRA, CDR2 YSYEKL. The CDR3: CASSQAGGNYEQYF. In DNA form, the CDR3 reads TGCGCCAGCAGCCAAGCTGGCGGGAACTACGAGCAGTACTTC.

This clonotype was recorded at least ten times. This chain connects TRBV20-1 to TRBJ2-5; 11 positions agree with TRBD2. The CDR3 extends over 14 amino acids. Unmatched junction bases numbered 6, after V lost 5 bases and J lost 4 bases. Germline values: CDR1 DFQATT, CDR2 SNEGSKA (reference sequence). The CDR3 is CSAPTSGNRETQYF. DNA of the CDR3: TGCAGTGCTCCGACTAGCGGGAACAGAGAGACCCAGTACTTC.

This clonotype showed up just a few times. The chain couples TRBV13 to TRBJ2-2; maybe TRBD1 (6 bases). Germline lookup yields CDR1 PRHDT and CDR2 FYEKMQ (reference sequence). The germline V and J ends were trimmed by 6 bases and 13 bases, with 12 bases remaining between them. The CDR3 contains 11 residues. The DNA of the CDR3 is TGTGCCAGCAGTCGACAGGAGGTGCTGTTTTTT. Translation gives CASSRQEVLFF.

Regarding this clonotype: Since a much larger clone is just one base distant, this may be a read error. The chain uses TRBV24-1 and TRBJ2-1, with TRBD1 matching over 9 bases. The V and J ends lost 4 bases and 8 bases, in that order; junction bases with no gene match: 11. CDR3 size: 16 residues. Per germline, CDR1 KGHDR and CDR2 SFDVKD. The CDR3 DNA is TGTGCCACCAGTGAATCCGGGACAGGGCTGCCGCATGAGCAGTTCTTC. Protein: CATSESGTGLPHEQFF.

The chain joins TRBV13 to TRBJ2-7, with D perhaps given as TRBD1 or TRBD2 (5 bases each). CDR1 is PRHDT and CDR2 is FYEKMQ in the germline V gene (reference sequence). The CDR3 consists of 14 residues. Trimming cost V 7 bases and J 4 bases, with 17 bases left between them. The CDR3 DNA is TGTGCCAGCACTCCGGGGCCACCAGGTTACGAGCAGTACGTC. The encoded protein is CASTPGPPGYEQYV.

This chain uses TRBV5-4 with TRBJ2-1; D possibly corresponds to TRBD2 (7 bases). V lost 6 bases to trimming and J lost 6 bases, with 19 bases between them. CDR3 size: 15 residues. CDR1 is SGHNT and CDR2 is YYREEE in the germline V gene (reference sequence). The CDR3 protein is CASIPRGEGRNEQFF. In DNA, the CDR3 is TGTGCCAGCATCCCGAGGGGGGAGGGCCGCAATGAGCAGTTCTTC.

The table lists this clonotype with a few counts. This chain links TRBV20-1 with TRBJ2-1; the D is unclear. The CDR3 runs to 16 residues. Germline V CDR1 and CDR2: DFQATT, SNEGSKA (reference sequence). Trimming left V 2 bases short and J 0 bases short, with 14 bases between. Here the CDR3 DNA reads TGCAGTGCTAGACCCGCCGGGCGTAGCTCCTACAATGAGCAGTTCTTC. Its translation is CSARPAGRSSYNEQFF.

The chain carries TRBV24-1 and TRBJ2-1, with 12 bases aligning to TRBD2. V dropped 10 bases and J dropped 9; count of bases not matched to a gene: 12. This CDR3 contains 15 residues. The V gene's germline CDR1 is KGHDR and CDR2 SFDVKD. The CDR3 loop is CATGSLAGGPSEQFF. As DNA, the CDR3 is TGTGCCACGGGTTCTCTAGCGGGAGGGCCGAGTGAGCAGTTCTTC.

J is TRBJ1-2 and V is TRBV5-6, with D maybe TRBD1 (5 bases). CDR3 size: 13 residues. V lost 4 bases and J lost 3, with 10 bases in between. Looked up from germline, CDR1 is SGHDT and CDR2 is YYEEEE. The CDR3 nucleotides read TGTGCCAGCAGCACCGGGGCTCACTATGGCTACACCTTC. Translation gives CASSTGAHYGYTF.

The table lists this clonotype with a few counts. The CDR3 DNA reads as TGTGCCAGCAGCCCACGGGGCAGCGGAAACACCATATATTTT. It specifies CASSPRGSGNTIYF. J is TRBJ1-3 and V is TRBV3-1; D possibly corresponds to TRBD1 (5 bases). This CDR3 region has 14 residues. Per germline, CDR1 LGHDT and CDR2 YNNKEL (reference sequence). The V end was cut by 4 bases, the J end by 4 bases, with 11 bases between.

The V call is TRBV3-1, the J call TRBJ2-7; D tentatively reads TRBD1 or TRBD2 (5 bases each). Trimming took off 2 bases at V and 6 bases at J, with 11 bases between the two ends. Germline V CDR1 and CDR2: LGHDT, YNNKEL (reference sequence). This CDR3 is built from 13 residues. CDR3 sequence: CASSQISGSEQYF. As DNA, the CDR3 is TGTGCCAGCAGCCAAATCTCAGGGAGCGAGCAGTACTTC.

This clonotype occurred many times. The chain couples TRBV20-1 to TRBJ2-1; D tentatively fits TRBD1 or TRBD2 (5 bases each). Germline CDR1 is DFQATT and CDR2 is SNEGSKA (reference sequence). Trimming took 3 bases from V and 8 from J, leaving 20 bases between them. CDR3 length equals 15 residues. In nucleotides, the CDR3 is TGCAGTGCTAGTCCCCAAGGGACCGCGCCCCATGAGCAGTTCTTC. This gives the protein CSASPQGTAPHEQFF.

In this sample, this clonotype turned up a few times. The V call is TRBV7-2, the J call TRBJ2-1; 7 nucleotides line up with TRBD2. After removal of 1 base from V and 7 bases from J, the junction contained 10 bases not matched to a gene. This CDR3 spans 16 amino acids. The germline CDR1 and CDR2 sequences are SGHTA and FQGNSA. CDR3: CASSLVGGSFENEQFF. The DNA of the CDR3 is TGTGCCAGCAGCTTAGTGGGAGGGTCGTTTGAAAATGAGCAGTTCTTC.

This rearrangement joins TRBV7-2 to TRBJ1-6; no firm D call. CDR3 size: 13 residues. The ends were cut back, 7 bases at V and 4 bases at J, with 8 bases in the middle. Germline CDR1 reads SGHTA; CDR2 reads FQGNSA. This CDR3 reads CASKTLYNSPLHF. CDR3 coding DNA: TGTGCCAGCAAAACTCTTTATAATTCACCCCTCCACTTT.

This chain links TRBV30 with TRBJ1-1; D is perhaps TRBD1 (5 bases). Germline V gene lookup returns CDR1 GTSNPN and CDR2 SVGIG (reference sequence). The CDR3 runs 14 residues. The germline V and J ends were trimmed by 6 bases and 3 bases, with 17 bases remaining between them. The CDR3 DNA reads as TGTGCCTGTTCCAGGGCGGTTGGAGACACTGAAGCTTTCTTT. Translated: CACSRAVGDTEAFF.

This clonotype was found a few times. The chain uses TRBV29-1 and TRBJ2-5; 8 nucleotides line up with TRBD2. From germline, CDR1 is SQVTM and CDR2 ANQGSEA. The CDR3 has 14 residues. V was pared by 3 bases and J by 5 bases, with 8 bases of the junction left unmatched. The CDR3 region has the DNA TGCAGCGTTGAGGACGGGAGGGCCGCTGAGACCCAGTACTTC. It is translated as CSVEDGRAAETQYF. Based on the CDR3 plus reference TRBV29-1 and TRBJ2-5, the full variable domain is SAVISQKPSRDICQRGTSLTIQCQVDSQVTMMFWYRQQPGQSLTLIATANQGSEATYESGFVIDKFPISRPNLTFSTLTVSNMSPEDSSIYLCSVEDGRAAETQYFGPGTRLLVL.

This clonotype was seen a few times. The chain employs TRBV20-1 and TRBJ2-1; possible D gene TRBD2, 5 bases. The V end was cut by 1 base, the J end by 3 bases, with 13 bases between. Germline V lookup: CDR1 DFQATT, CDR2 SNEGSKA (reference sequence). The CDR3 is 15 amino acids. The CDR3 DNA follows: TGCAGTGCTAGAGCTACTAGAATTATCTACAATGAGCAGTTCTTC. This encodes CSARATRIIYNEQFF.

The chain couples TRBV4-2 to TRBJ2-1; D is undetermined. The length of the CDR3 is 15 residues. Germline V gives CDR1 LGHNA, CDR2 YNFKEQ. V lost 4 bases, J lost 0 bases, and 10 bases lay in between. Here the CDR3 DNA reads TGTGCCAGCAGCCGGCCCGGTAGCTCCTACAATGAGCAGTTCTTC. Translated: CASSRPGSSYNEQFF.